The clone carrying this TCR beta chain was picked up one time. Its target is not known. Per germline, CDR1 LNHNV and CDR2 YYDKDF (reference sequence). This CDR3 has 14 amino acids. This specimen belongs to a study of blood T cells in healthy people across ages. With a J-beta primer mix and a sample-barcoded 5' primer, a second PCR ran about 7 to 11 cycles. MiXCR was run by TCRdb on the 5' RACE reads, yielding one entry per CDR3 protein. The sample includes approximately 770,000 distinct CDR3 sequences, 58% of them seen just once. Study results and limitations: Diversity estimated from one million T cells was considered an underestimate.

Sequencing was carried out using blood. The clonotype comes from a man aged 30-40 years in good health. The rearrangement uses TRBV15 and TRBJ2-5; D unresolved. The J call is uncertain, as TRBJ2-7 better fits the DNA end. CDR3 DNA: TGTGCCACCAGCAGAGATGGGTGGTCACCCGAGCAGTACTTC. Its protein is CATSRDGWSPEQYF.